The 26 T cell receptor beta chains listed next were all sequenced from one sample in a study of blood T cell repertoires in COVID-19. Libraries were prepared by immunoSEQ multiplex PCR; TCRdb keeps only in-frame clonotypes and omits some of them. The sample has 95,000 to 150,000 clones; roughly four fifths are singletons. The sequenced material came from peripheral blood. The receptors were sampled from a man aged 60-69 years with acute or convalescent COVID-19.

This chain connects TRBV25-1 to TRBJ1-1; 9 nucleotides align to TRBD1. The CDR3 runs 16 residues. Trimming cost V 4 bases and J 2 bases; bases outside gene matches: 8. CDR1 is MGHDK and CDR2 is SYGVNS in the germline V gene. DNA for the CDR3: TGTGCCAGCAGTGCCTTCGGGACAGGGCTCAACACTGAAGCTTTCTTT. Its translation: CASSAFGTGLNTEAFF.

The chain carries TRBV5-1 and TRBJ2-2; 11 bases fit TRBD2. The germline V gene has CDR1 SGHRS and CDR2 YFSETQ. There are 16 residues in the CDR3. Trimming took 2 bases from V and 6 from J; bases not matched to a gene: 6. The CDR3 is CASSLLAGDLAGELFF. CDR3 coding DNA: TGCGCCAGCAGCTTACTAGCGGGAGATCTTGCCGGGGAGCTGTTTTTT.

The rearrangement joins TRBV30 to TRBJ1-3, with 9 bases aligning to TRBD1. Per germline, CDR1 GTSNPN and CDR2 SVGIG (reference sequence). V dropped 2 bases and J dropped 2; count of bases not matched to a gene: 4. The CDR3 totals 15 residues. CDR3 loop: CAWSSGTGTGNTIYF. The DNA of the CDR3 is TGTGCCTGGAGTTCCGGGACAGGGACTGGAAACACCATATATTTT.

The rearrangement uses TRBV30 and TRBJ1-5, with D possibly TRBD1 on 5 matching bases. Trimming removed 1 base at V and 0 bases at J, with 7 bases between. Germline CDR1 reads GTSNPN; CDR2 reads SVGIG (reference sequence). CDR3 length equals 14 residues. CDR3: CAWSAGHSNQPQHF. CDR3 sequence (DNA): TGTGCCTGGAGTGCCGGACATAGCAATCAGCCCCAGCATTTT.

This rearrangement joins TRBV18 to TRBJ1-1; 7 bases match TRBD1. V lost 3 bases and J lost 5; bases outside the gene matches: 6. The length of the CDR3 is 14 residues. The germline CDR1 and CDR2 sequences are KGHSH and LQKENI. The DNA of the CDR3 is TGTGCCAGCTCACCTACCAGGGGGAGGACTGAAGCTTTCTTT. Its translation: CASSPTRGRTEAFF.

This chain connects TRBV28 to TRBJ1-4; a possible D gene is TRBD1 (6 bases). V lost 5 bases to trimming and J lost 4 bases, with 14 bases between them. Germline loops: CDR1 MDHEN, CDR2 SYDVKM. The CDR3 covers 15 residues. Here the CDR3 reads CASSSMGHGNEKLFF. The CDR3 DNA reads as TGTGCCAGCAGTAGTATGGGACACGGTAATGAAAAACTGTTTTTT.

This chain links TRBV28 with TRBJ1-1; D is unclear. The CDR3 contains 15 residues. Trimming stripped 5 bases from V and 11 bases from J, with 24 bases between. CDR1 and CDR2 (germline): MDHEN, SYDVKM. CDR3 sequence reads: CASSIRTPRAGSAFF. The CDR3 nucleotides read TGTGCCAGCAGTATCAGGACTCCTCGTGCTGGATCGGCTTTCTTT.

The rearrangement uses TRBV10-3 and TRBJ2-5; 8 bases are a match to TRBD2. CDR1 and CDR2 from the germline V gene are ENHRY and SYGVKD. The trim removed 2 bases at V and 2 bases at J, leaving 13 bases unmatched. This CDR3 comprises 18 residues. This CDR3 reads CAISEPTSAAGLQETQYF. Here the CDR3 DNA reads TGTGCCATCAGTGAGCCGACTAGCGCGGCAGGTCTTCAAGAGACCCAGTACTTC.

The CDR3 DNA reads TGCGCCAGCAGCTTGAGGGCTAGCGGGGGTGACAATGAGCAGTTCTTC. It is translated as CASSLRASGGDNEQFF. This sequence joins TRBV5-1 and TRBJ2-1; TRBD2 agrees at 10 bases. This CDR3 comprises 16 residues. Per germline, CDR1 SGHRS and CDR2 YFSETQ. V was clipped by 1 base and J by 5 bases; unmatched bases: 6.

Written as DNA, the CDR3 is TGTGCCAGCAGCCGGCGGGGGGCAGATACGCAGTATTTT. It encodes CASSRRGADTQYF. The chain employs TRBV3-1 (or the pseudogene TRBV3-2) and TRBJ2-3; 8 bases are shared with TRBD2. From germline, CDR1 is LGHDT and CDR2 YNNKEL (reference sequence). The CDR3 length is 13 residues. Trimming at V came to 4 bases and at J to 4 bases, leaving 1 base not matched to a gene.

The chain uses TRBV4-1 and TRBJ2-7, with D maybe TRBD2 (6 bases). Germline CDR1 and CDR2: MGHRA and YSYEKL. The CDR3 is 15 residues long. V shed 1 base and J shed 2 bases, with 12 bases lying between them. CDR3 region: CASSQASGLAYEQYF. The CDR3 DNA follows: TGCGCCAGCAGCCAAGCGAGCGGGCTAGCCTACGAGCAGTACTTC.

V and J are TRBV24-1 and TRBJ1-2, with a possible D match to TRBD1 (5 bases). The CDR3 loop spans 14 amino acids. Trimming pared 4 bases from V and 3 bases from J, leaving 11 bases between. Germline V gene sequence: CDR1 KGHDR, CDR2 SFDVKD. CDR3 sequence: CATSEAGPDYGYTF. For the CDR3, the DNA is TGTGCCACCAGTGAAGCGGGGCCTGACTATGGCTACACCTTC.

This chain connects TRBV11-2 to TRBJ2-7; 15 bases map to TRBD2. The germline V gene has CDR1 SGHAT and CDR2 FQNNGV. The junction had 12 bases not matched to a gene; V was cut back by 5 bases and J by 7 bases. CDR3 length: 17 residues. The CDR3 coding sequence is TGTGCCAGCAGCCCACTCCCGGGACTAGCGGGAGGAGGAGAGCAGTACTTC. Residues: CASSPLPGLAGGGEQYF.

The rearrangement links TRBV7-2 to TRBJ2-3; the D gene is possibly TRBD1 (5 bases). The CDR3 length is 16 residues. With 0 bases removed from V and 1 base from J, the gap between germline ends came to 11 bases. CDR1 is SGHTA, CDR2 FQGNSA, per germline. In nucleotides, the CDR3 is TGTGCCAGCAGCTTAGCCAGGGCGGCGGGCACAGATACGCAGTATTTT. Amino acids: CASSLARAAGTDTQYF.

V and J are TRBV2 and TRBJ1-6; unclear D gene. V was cut by 7 bases and J by 4 bases, with 8 bases left in between. Germline-derived CDR1 and CDR2 are SNHLY and FYNNEI. The CDR3 consists of 13 residues. As DNA, the CDR3 is TGTGCCAGCACCAAGGAGTATAATTCACCCCTCCACTTT. This translates into CASTKEYNSPLHF.

The rearrangement joins TRBV5-6 to TRBJ2-7, with D perhaps matching TRBD1 (5 bases). With 1 base removed from V and 0 bases from J, the gap between germline ends came to 14 bases. The CDR3 sequence is 16 residues long. Germline-derived CDR1 and CDR2 are SGHDT and YYEEEE. The CDR3 here is CASSLYRTVDSYEQYF. The CDR3 nucleotides are TGTGCCAGCAGCTTGTACAGGACGGTGGACTCCTACGAGCAGTACTTC.

This clone has only a few counts. V is TRBV28 and J is TRBJ1-3; D uncertain. Germline loops: CDR1 MDHEN, CDR2 SYDVKM. With 5 bases removed from V and 3 bases from J, the gap between germline ends came to 14 bases. This CDR3 region has 15 residues. The chain's CDR3 is CASSRPQGGGNTIYF. Here the CDR3 DNA reads TGTGCCAGCAGTCGCCCCCAAGGCGGTGGAAACACCATATATTTT.

A few counts support this clone. The rearrangement joins TRBV5-6 to TRBJ1-5; a weak D match, TRBD1 (5 bases). V was pared by 3 bases and J by 5 bases, with 21 bases between. Per germline, CDR1 SGHDT and CDR2 YYEEEE. The CDR3 spans 17 residues. The CDR3: CASSCRFRQPYDQPQHF. The DNA of the CDR3 is TGTGCCAGCAGCTGCAGGTTTAGACAGCCTTATGATCAGCCCCAGCATTTT.

The gene calls are TRBV6-1 and TRBJ2-3; 14 bases map to TRBD2. V lost 2 bases, J lost 2 bases, and 9 bases stayed unmatched. The CDR3 has 19 amino acids. CDR1 and CDR2 from the germline V gene are MNHNS and SASEGT. CDR3 sequence: CASSERGGLAGAVTDTQYF. The DNA for the CDR3 is TGTGCCAGCAGTGAAAGGGGGGGACTAGCGGGAGCTGTCACAGATACGCAGTATTTT.

The chain employs TRBV30 and TRBJ1-5; TRBD1 matches 8 bases. The CDR3 length is 14 residues. Trimming at V came to 3 bases and at J to 4 bases, leaving 5 bases not matched to a gene. Per the germline V gene, CDR1 is GTSNPN and CDR2 is SVGIG (reference sequence). The CDR3 reads CAWRLQGGNQPQHF. CDR3 DNA: TGTGCCTGGAGGTTACAGGGGGGAAATCAGCCCCAGCATTTT.

The count of this clone is one. The V gene is TRBV29-1, the J gene TRBJ2-5; TRBD2 aligns across 16 bases. Germline lookup yields CDR1 SQVTM and CDR2 ANQGSEA. The J segment lost 5 bases and the V segment lost 6 bases, leaving 9 bases of the junction unmatched. CDR3 length equals 16 residues. The CDR3 DNA reads as TGCAGCGTCTGGGCGGGACTAGCGGGAGGGCGGGAGACCCAGTACTTC. This codes for CSVWAGLAGGRETQYF.

This chain joins TRBV24-1 and TRBJ2-2; TRBD2 matches 7 bases. After removal of 0 bases from V and 1 base from J, the junction contained 10 bases not matched to a gene. The CDR3 has 19 amino acids. Germline V gene lookup returns CDR1 KGHDR and CDR2 SFDVKD. CDR3 loop: CATSDLTDFGGRNTGELFF. Here the CDR3 DNA reads TGTGCCACCAGTGATTTGACCGATTTTGGCGGGAGGAACACCGGGGAGCTGTTTTTT.

The chain links TRBV6-5 to TRBJ2-7; 8 nucleotides align to TRBD1. V gave up 5 bases and J gave up 3 bases; unmatched junction bases: 6. Per germline, CDR1 MNHEY and CDR2 SVGAGI. The CDR3 contains 14 residues. CDR3 coding DNA: TGTGCCAGCAGTACAGGGGGTAGGGTCTACGAGCAGTACTTC. Protein product: CASSTGGRVYEQYF.

V is TRBV29-1 and J is TRBJ2-7, with 10 bases lining up with TRBD2. CDR1 is SQVTM and CDR2 is ANQGSEA in the germline V gene. The CDR3 is 16 residues long. The J segment lost 0 bases and the V segment lost 5 bases, leaving 10 bases of the junction unmatched. The CDR3 loop reads CSVLRLGLASSYEQYF. The CDR3 region has the DNA TGCAGCGTTTTAAGACTGGGACTAGCGAGCTCCTACGAGCAGTACTTC.

This clone occurred once. The chain links TRBV5-1 to TRBJ1-5; D not resolved. Germline V gene lookup returns CDR1 SGHRS and CDR2 YFSETQ. V was trimmed by 2 bases and J by 3 bases, leaving 18 bases between them. CDR3 length equals 17 residues. The chain's CDR3 is CASSLPARGTYNQPQHF. The DNA for the CDR3 is TGCGCCAGCAGCTTACCCGCTCGAGGAACCTACAATCAGCCCCAGCATTTT.

The genes are TRBV6-6 and TRBJ1-6; no reliable D call. The CDR3 is 11 amino acids. V shed 5 bases and J shed 12 bases, with 8 bases lying between them. The germline V gene has CDR1 MNHNY and CDR2 SVGAGI (reference sequence). This CDR3 reads CASSTSGPLHF. In DNA, the CDR3 is TGTGCCAGCAGTACGAGTGGACCCCTCCACTTT.